This T cell receptor (beta chain) was identified in a study of identifying expanded T cells in peripheral blood. This CDR3 is built from 12 residues. CDR1 SGDLS and CDR2 YYNGEE come from the germline V gene. V dropped 0 bases and J dropped 4 bases, with 3 bases sitting between them. Assay: immunoSEQ multiplex PCR; the TCRdb copy retains only in-frame clones and omits some. The sample consists of about 90,000 clones, 70% to 90% of them appearing once. The V and J genes are TRBV9 and TRBJ2-3; D gene ambiguous. The source is a person aged 18 to 69 in good health. Sample: blood. Here the CDR3 DNA reads TGTGCCAGCAGCGTAGAAGCAGATACGCAGTATTTT. Translated, it gives CASSVEADTQYF.